This TCR beta chain was captured in a study of response to subunit inactivated influenza vaccine. TCRdb re-derived calls from the RT-PCR reads in MiXCR, one entry per CDR3 protein. The sample consists of 500,000 to 550,000 distinct CDR3 sequences, approximately 24% of them appearing once. The V and J ends lost 0 bases and 2 bases, in that order; junction bases with no gene match: 7. From germline, CDR1 is SGDLS and CDR2 YYNGEE. CDR3 length equals 17 residues. These data are also associated with another study on T cells expressing NK-cell markers. That study adds: Making the TCR beta cDNA relied on 5'RACE template switching with UMIs. The share of CD8+ T cells held by dominant NKG2C+ clonotypes was 1.0-7.0% in roughly 6 donors.

The source was CD4+ T cells sorted from PBMCs, collected about 11 days after vaccination. This receptor was taken from a man aged 50-60 years who received an inactivated influenza vaccine. The rearrangement uses TRBV9 and TRBJ2-3; 9 nucleotides match TRBD2. CDR3 amino acids: CASSVGSLAGSTDTQYF. CDR3 bases: TGTGCCAGCAGCGTAGGAAGTCTAGCGGGGTCCACAGATACGCAGTATTTT.